The source of this T cell receptor beta chain is a study of Graves' ophthalmopathy and Graves' hyperthyroidism. Study-wide points: Most thyroid clonotypes with frequency above 0.001 were detected in blood too.

The CDR3 runs 16 residues. Trimming removed 1 base from V and 6 bases from J; junction bases left unmatched: 3. CDR1 is SEHNR, CDR2 FQNEAQ, per germline (reference sequence). Other autoimmune disease, uncontrolled infection, pregnancy and lactation led to exclusion. Diagnosis relied on clinical symptoms, serum thyroxine, TRAb, thyroid ultrasound and orbital computed tomography. Out of 9 to 10 ml of fresh peripheral blood, PBMCs were obtained. This clonotype turned up a few times. The antigen remains undetermined. Amplified material comprised TCR beta CDR3 regions derived from RNA transcripts. RT-PCR was first run with HTBI primers, then multiplex PCR in a second round. A single record per CDR3 protein comes from TCRdb applying MiXCR to the multiplex PCR reads. The sample lists hundreds of thousands of distinct CDR3 sequences, roughly 41% occurring once.

Sequenced material: peripheral blood. The V call is TRBV7-9, the J call TRBJ2-2; 12 nucleotides line up with TRBD2. This clonotype was obtained from an adult man with Graves' ophthalmopathy. The CDR3 loop reads CASSLDASGRAGELFF. CDR3 DNA sequence: TGTGCCAGCAGCTTAGACGCTAGCGGGAGGGCCGGGGAGCTGTTTTTT.